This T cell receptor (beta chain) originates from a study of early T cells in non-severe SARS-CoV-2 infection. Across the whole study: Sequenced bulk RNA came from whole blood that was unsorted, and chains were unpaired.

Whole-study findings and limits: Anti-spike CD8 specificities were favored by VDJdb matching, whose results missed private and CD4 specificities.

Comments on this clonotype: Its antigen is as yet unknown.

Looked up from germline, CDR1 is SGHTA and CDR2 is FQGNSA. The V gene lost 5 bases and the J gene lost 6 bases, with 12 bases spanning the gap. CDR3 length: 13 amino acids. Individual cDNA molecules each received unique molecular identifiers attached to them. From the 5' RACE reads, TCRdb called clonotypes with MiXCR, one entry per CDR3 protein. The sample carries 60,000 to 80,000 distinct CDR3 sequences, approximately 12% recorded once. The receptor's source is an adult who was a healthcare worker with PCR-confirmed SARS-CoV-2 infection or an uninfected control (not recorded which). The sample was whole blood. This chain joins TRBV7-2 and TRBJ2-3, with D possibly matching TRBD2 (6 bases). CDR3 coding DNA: TGTGCCAGCAGCCGCGGGGATCGGGATACGCAGTATTTT. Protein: CASSRGDRDTQYF. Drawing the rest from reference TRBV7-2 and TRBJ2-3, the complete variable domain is GAGVSQSPSNKVTEKGKDVELRCDPISGHTALYWYRQSLGQGLEFLIYFQGNSAPDKSGLPSDRFSAERTGGSVSTLTIQRTQQEDSAVYLCASSRGDRDTQYFGPGTRLTVL.